Sequencing of this TCR beta chain was carried out in a study of T cells in Graves' hyperthyroidism and ophthalmopathy. Germline V CDR1 and CDR2: SGHRS, YFSETQ. The V gene lost 0 bases and the J gene lost 1 base, with 7 bases spanning the gap. This CDR3 has 14 amino acids. RNA transcripts yielded amplified TCR beta CDR3 regions. TCR CDR3 regions were first amplified by RT-PCR with HTBI primers. TCRdb processed the multiplex PCR reads anew with MiXCR; each CDR3 protein has one entry. The repertoire consists of about 520,000 distinct CDR3 sequences, with about 24% occurring once and the leading ten covering around 11%. The table lists this clonotype with many counts. Uncontrolled infection, other autoimmune disease, pregnancy or lactation led to exclusion.

The sequencing input was blood. The clonotype originates from a woman under 40 with Graves' ophthalmopathy. The rearrangement uses TRBV5-1 and TRBJ1-1; D is uncertain. The CDR3 sequence: CASSLAQTNTEAFF. The CDR3 nucleotides read TGCGCCAGCAGCTTGGCGCAGACGAACACTGAAGCTTTCTTT.